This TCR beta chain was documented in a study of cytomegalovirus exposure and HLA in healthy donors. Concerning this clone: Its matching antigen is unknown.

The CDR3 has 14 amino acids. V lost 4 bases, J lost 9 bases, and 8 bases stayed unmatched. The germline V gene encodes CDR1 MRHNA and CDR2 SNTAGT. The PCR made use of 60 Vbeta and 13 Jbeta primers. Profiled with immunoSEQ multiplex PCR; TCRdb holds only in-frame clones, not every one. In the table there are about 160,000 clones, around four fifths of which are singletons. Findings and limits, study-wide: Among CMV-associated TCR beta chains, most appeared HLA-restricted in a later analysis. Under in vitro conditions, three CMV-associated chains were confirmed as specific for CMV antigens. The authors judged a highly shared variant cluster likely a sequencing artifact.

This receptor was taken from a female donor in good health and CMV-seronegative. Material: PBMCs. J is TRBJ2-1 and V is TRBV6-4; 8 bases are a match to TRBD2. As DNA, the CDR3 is TGTGCCAGCAGTGTAACTCGGGAGGGCTCTGAGCAGTTCTTC. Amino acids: CASSVTREGSEQFF.